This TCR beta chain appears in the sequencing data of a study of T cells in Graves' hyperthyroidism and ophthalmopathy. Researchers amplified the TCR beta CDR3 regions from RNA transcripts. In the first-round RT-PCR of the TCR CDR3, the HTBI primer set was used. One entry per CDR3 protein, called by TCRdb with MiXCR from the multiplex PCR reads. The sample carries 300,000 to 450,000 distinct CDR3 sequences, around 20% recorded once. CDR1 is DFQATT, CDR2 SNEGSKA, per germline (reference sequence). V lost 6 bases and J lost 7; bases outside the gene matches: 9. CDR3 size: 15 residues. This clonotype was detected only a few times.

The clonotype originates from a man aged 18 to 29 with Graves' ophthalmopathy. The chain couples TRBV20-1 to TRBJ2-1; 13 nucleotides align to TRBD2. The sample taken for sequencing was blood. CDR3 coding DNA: TGCAGTGCAGGACTAGCGGGGGACCCCCGGAATGAGCAGTTCTTC. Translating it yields CSAGLAGDPRNEQFF.